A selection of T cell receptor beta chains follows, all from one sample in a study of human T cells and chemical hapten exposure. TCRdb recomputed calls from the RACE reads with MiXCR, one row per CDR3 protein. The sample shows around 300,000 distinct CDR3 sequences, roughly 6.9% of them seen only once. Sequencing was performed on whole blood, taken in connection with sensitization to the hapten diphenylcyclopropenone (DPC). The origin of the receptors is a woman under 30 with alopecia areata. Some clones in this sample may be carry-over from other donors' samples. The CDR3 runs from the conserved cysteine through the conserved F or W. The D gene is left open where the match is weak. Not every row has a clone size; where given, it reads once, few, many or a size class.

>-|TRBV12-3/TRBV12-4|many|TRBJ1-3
TGTGCCAGCAGCCCCGGTCAGAGCTCTGGAAACACCATATATTTT
CASSPGQSSGNTIYF
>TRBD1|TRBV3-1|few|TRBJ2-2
TGTGCCAGCAGCCCCGGACAGGGGGAGAGCGGGGAGCTGTTTTTT
CASSPGQGESGELFF
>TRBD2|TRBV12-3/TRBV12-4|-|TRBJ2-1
TGTGCCAGCAGTTGGGCCGGCGCGGGGGGCAGTGAGCAGTTCTTC
CASSWAGAGGSEQFF
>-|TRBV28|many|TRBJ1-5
TGTTCCTCTAATCAAGGCGGGGTAGGACAGCCCCAGCATTTT
CSSNQGGVGQPQHF
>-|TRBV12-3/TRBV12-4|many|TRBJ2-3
TGCGCCAGCAGCTTGGGGGCTAGCGGATCCACAGATACGCAGTATTTT
CASSLGASGSTDTQYF
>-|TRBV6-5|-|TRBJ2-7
TGTGCCAGCAGTTACTCGCCATCCTCCGAGCAGTACTTC
CASSYSPSSEQYF
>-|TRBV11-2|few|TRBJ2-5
TGTGCCAGCAGCCCGTTGAGGGGGATTTTAGAGACCCAGTACTTC
CASSPLRGILETQYF
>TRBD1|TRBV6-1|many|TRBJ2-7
TGTGCCAGCAGTGAAGGGGCATTCGTAGGGGACAGGGCCTACGAGCAGTACTTC
CASSEGAFVGDRAYEQYF
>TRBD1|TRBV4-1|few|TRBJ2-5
TGCGCCAGCAGCCGCTGGGACAGGGGGTCAGAGACCCAGTACTTC
CASSRWDRGSETQYF
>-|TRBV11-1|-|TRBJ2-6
TGTGCCAGCAGCTTATCAGGGCCCTGGGCCCCCACTGGGGCCAACGTCCTGACTTTC
CASSLSGPWAPTGANVLTF
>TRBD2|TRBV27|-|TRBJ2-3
TGTGCCAGCAGTGGGGTAGCGGGGGGCACAGATACGCAGTATTTT
CASSGVAGGTDTQYF
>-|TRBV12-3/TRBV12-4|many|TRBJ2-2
TGTGCCAGCAGTTTGTACAGGGCCGACACCGGGGAGCTGTTTTTT
CASSLYRADTGELFF
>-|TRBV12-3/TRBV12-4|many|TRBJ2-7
TGTGCCAGCAGTTTTTACGAGGGCGAAGAGCAGTACTTC
CASSFYEGEEQYF
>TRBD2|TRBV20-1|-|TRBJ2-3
TGCAGTGCCCTGACTAGCGGGGGGCAGGCCGGCACAGATACGCAGTATTTT
CSALTSGGQAGTDTQYF
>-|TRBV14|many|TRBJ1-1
TGTGCCAGCAGCCAAGATTGGTTTACTGAAGCTTTCTTT
CASSQDWFTEAFF
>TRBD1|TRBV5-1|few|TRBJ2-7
TGCGCCAGCAGCTCGGGACAGTTCTACGAGCAGTACTTC
CASSSGQFYEQYF
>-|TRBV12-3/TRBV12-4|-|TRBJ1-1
TGTGCCAGCAGGGATATAGGGGACACTGAAGCTTTCTTT
CASRDIGDTEAFF
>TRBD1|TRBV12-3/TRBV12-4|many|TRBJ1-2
TGTGCCAGCAGTTTATTACAGACAGGGGGGTTCTACACCTTC
CASSLLQTGGFYTF
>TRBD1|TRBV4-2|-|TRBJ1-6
TGTGCCAGCAGCCAAGGACAGGGCGAAGGTAATTCACCCCTCCACTTT
CASSQGQGEGNSPLHF
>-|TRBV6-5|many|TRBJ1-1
TGTGCCAGCAGTTACTCGCGGGACATGAACACTGAAGCTTTCTTT
CASSYSRDMNTEAFF
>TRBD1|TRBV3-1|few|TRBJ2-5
TGTGCCAGCAGCCGACCAAACGACAGGGGCCAAGAGACCCAGTACTTC
CASSRPNDRGQETQYF
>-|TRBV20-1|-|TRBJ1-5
TGCAGTGCCATCGACGGAGGCAATCAGCCCCAGCATTTT
CSAIDGGNQPQHF
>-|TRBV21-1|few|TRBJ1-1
TGTGCCAGCAGCAAAGTTAGACAGGGGATGGGCACTGAAGCTTTCTTT
CASSKVRQGMGTEAFF